These 17 T cell receptor beta chains came from one sample sequenced in a study of monozygotic twins with cystic fibrosis (dated by TCRdb to the early 2020s). The protocol used for the library was the immunoSEQ multiplex PCR assay. In TCRdb, the immuneACCESS table is reduced to in-frame sequences with V and J assigned. These tables do not hold every clone; where another copy was compared, an unresolved V gene accounts for under half, and the others remain unexplained. This sample comprises around 10,000 clones, around 97% of them detected only once. Of the sample, roughly 0.8% falls within the top ten clones. The specimen sequenced was blood. All receptors come from a boy aged 10-17 years with cystic fibrosis.

This clone was observed a single time. The rearrangement joins TRBV5-1 to TRBJ1-6; D is ambiguous. CDR1 is SGHRS, CDR2 YFSETQ, per germline. The CDR3 has 12 amino acids. Trimming took off 0 bases at V and 5 bases at J, with 0 bases between the two ends. The CDR3 DNA sequence: TGCGCCAGCAGCTTGGATAATTCACCCCTCCACTTT. This gives the protein CASSLDNSPLHF.

The CDR3 DNA reads as TGTGCCAGCAGTCCGGGACAGGGAAACGTTGAGCAGTTCTTC. Residues: CASSPGQGNVEQFF. This chain joins TRBV27 and TRBJ2-1, with 9 bases lining up with TRBD1. CDR3 size: 14 residues. Trimming removed 5 bases from V and 9 bases from J; junction bases left unmatched: 8. Germline assignment: CDR1 MNHEY and CDR2 SMNVEV (reference sequence).

The chain has TRBV5-6 and TRBJ2-3; D is ambiguous. CDR1 SGHDT and CDR2 YYEEEE come from the germline V gene. The CDR3 consists of 15 residues. The V gene lost 1 base and the J gene lost 0 bases, with 9 bases spanning the gap. CDR3 loop: CASSLRRTSTDTQYF. In DNA, the CDR3 is TGTGCCAGCAGCTTGCGTCGGACGAGCACAGATACGCAGTATTTT.

The chain is built from TRBV7-2 and TRBJ2-5; D is possibly TRBD2 (6 bases). V shed 1 base and J shed 11 bases, with 23 bases lying between them. This CDR3 comprises 16 residues. Germline-derived CDR1 and CDR2 are SGHTA and FQGNSA. The CDR3 region has the DNA TGTGCCAGCAGCTTAGAGTCGGGACTCGGAAGAGCCCTTCAGTACTTC. This sequence encodes CASSLESGLGRALQYF.

The chain has TRBV7-9 and TRBJ2-2; D not resolved. Trimming stripped 3 bases from V and 0 bases from J, with 2 bases between. The germline CDR1 and CDR2 sequences are SEHNR and FQNEAQ (reference sequence). The CDR3 runs to 13 residues. CDR3 in amino acids: CASSLPNTGELFF. The CDR3 bases are TGTGCCAGCAGCTTGCCGAACACCGGGGAGCTGTTTTTT. Using reference TRBV7-9 and TRBJ2-2 for the parts outside the CDR3, the full variable domain is DTGVSQNPRHKITKRGQNVTFRCDPISEHNRLYWYRQTLGQGPEFLTYFQNEAQLEKSRLLSDRFSAERPKGSFSTLEIQRTEQGDSAMYLCASSLPNTGELFFGEGSRLTVL.

This sequence joins TRBV5-1 and TRBJ1-2; the D is unclear. V lost 3 bases to trimming and J lost 2 bases, with 11 bases between them. The CDR3 contains 14 residues. Per the germline V gene, CDR1 is SGHRS and CDR2 is YFSETQ. The CDR3 nucleotides read TGCGCCAGCAGCTCCAATGTTGAGAACTATGGCTACACCTTC. Translated, it gives CASSSNVENYGYTF.

The chain couples TRBV19 to TRBJ1-5, with TRBD1 matching 8 bases. The germline V gene encodes CDR1 LNHDA and CDR2 SQIVND (reference sequence). Trimming removed 4 bases from V and 4 bases from J; junction bases left unmatched: 15. The CDR3 has 18 residues. The CDR3 sequence: CASSTNTITRTGNQPQHF. CDR3 DNA sequence: TGTGCCAGTAGTACGAATACCATTACTAGGACAGGGAATCAGCCCCAGCATTTT.

The CDR3 reads CASGPGSATSGGHTQYF. CDR3 sequence (DNA): TGTGCTAGTGGCCCCGGGTCTGCCACTAGCGGAGGGCATACGCAGTATTTT. The chain carries TRBV12-5 and TRBJ2-3; 8 nucleotides agree with TRBD2. The germline CDR1 and CDR2 sequences are LGHNT and FRNRAP. The CDR3 extends over 17 amino acids. V was clipped by 6 bases and J by 7 bases; unmatched bases: 18.

The chain recombines TRBV9 with TRBJ2-1, with D perhaps assigned TRBD1 or TRBD2 (5 bases each). This CDR3 spans 16 amino acids. Germline CDR1 reads SGDLS; CDR2 reads YYNGEE. Between the trimmed V and J ends, which lost 4 bases and 0 bases, there was a span of 14 bases. CDR3 loop: CASSPRTDSSYNEQFF. The CDR3 nucleotides read TGTGCCAGCAGCCCTAGGACTGACAGCTCCTACAATGAGCAGTTCTTC.

This rearrangement joins TRBV7-9 to TRBJ2-7, with D unclear. V was shortened by 5 bases and J by 2 bases, with 22 bases between the two germline ends. This CDR3 is built from 17 residues. CDR1 and CDR2 (germline): SEHNR, FQNEAQ (reference sequence). Here the CDR3 reads CASSPKVGYVPPYEQYF. CDR3 nucleotides: TGTGCCAGCAGCCCCAAGGTCGGCTATGTCCCTCCCTACGAGCAGTACTTC.

The V gene is TRBV11-2, the J gene TRBJ2-1; D call uncertain. The length of the CDR3 is 14 residues. With 7 bases removed from V and 2 bases from J, the gap between germline ends came to 12 bases. From germline, CDR1 is SGHAT and CDR2 FQNNGV. The CDR3 region has the DNA TGTGCCAGCATTCTCGGGTCTCCCTACAATGAGCAGTTCTTC. Residues: CASILGSPYNEQFF.

The J gene is TRBJ1-4, the V gene TRBV27; D is unclear. Germline-derived CDR1 and CDR2 are MNHEY and SMNVEV (reference sequence). The CDR3 is 16 residues long. Trimming took 5 bases from V and 0 from J, leaving 13 bases between them. CDR3 bases: TGTGCCAGCAGTCTCGGATCACCGCCAACTAATGAAAAACTGTTTTTT. It encodes CASSLGSPPTNEKLFF. The entire variable domain, with the rest obtained from reference TRBV27 and TRBJ1-4, is as follows: EAQVTQNPRYLITVTGKKLTVTCSQNMNHEYMSWYRQDPGLGLRQIYYSMNVEVTDKGDVPEGYKVSRKEKRNFPLILESPSPNQTSLYFCASSLGSPPTNEKLFFGSGTQLSVL.

The chain employs TRBV5-1 and TRBJ1-6, with 8 nucleotides matching TRBD1. CDR1 and CDR2 (germline): SGHRS, YFSETQ. The V gene end was trimmed by 0 bases and the J gene end by 4 bases; junction bases not matched to a gene: 0. The length of the CDR3 is 15 residues. The CDR3 loop reads CASSLGQGYNSPLHF. Written as DNA, the CDR3 is TGCGCCAGCAGCTTGGGACAGGGGTATAATTCACCCCTCCACTTT.

The rearrangement links TRBV2 to TRBJ1-1; D possibly corresponds to TRBD1 (5 bases). There are 14 residues in the CDR3. From germline, CDR1 is SNHLY and CDR2 FYNNEI. V lost 6 bases, J lost 4 bases, and 15 bases lay in between. The CDR3 region is CASRAPGASTEAFF. The CDR3 region has the DNA TGTGCCAGCAGGGCCCCCGGGGCTAGCACTGAAGCTTTCTTT.

The CDR3: CASSWTSGGAWETQYF. The CDR3 DNA reads as TGTGCCAGCAGCTGGACTAGCGGGGGGGCCTGGGAGACCCAGTACTTC. The chain recombines TRBV7-2 with TRBJ2-5; 15 bases line up with TRBD2. CDR1 is SGHTA and CDR2 is FQGNSA in the germline V gene. The V and J ends lost 4 bases and 5 bases, in that order; junction bases with no gene match: 5. There are 16 residues in the CDR3.

CDR3 nucleotide sequence: TGCGCCAGCAGCCAAGGCTCCGTACAGTTCACTGAAGCTTTCTTT. Residues: CASSQGSVQFTEAFF. V usage is TRBV4-1 and J usage is TRBJ1-1; no clear D. The germline gives CDR1 MGHRA, CDR2 YSYEKL. CDR3 length: 15 amino acids. Trimming took 1 base from V and 4 from J, leaving 13 bases between them.

The chain has TRBV30 and TRBJ1-6, with no clear D. The germline CDR1 and CDR2 sequences are GTSNPN and SVGIG (reference sequence). The length of the CDR3 is 14 residues. Trimming stripped 1 base from V and 10 bases from J, with 14 bases between. The CDR3 DNA follows: TGTGCCTGGAGTGAGACCCTCACTGGGTCACCCCTCCACTTT. This sequence encodes CAWSETLTGSPLHF.